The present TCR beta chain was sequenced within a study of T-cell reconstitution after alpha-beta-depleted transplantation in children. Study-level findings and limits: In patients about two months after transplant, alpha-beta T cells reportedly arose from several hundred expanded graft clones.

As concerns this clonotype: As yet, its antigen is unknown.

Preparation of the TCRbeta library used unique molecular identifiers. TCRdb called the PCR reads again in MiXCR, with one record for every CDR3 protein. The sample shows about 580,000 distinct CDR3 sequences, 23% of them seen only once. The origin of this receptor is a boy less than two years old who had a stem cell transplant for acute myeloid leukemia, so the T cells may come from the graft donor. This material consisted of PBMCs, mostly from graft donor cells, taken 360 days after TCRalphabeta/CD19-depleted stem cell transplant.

CDR3 nucleotide sequence: TGTGCCAGCAGCTTGAGGCGGTGGGACGCAAAGACCCAGTACTTC. Encoded protein: CASSLRRWDAKTQYF. The V gene is TRBV5-6, the J gene TRBJ2-5; either TRBD1 or TRBD2 may supply D (5 bases each). CDR3 length: 15 residues. CDR1 is SGHDT, CDR2 YYEEEE, per germline. V gave up 1 base and J gave up 6 bases, with 16 bases separating them.